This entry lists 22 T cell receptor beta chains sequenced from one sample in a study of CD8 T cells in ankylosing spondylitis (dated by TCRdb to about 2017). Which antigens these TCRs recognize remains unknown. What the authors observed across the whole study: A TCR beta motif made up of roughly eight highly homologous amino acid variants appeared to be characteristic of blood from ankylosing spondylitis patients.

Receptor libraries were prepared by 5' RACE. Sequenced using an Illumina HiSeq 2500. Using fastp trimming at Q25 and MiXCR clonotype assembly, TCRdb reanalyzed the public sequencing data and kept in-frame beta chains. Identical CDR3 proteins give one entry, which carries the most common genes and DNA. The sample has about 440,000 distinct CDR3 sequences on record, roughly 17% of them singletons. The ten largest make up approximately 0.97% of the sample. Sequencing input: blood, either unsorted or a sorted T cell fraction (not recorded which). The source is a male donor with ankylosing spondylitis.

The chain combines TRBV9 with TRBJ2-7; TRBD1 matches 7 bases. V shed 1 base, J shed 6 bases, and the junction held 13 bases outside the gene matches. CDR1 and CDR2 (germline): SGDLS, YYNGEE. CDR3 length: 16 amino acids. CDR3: CASSVRGLDRVGEQYF. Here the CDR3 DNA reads TGTGCCAGCAGCGTAAGGGGTCTTGACAGGGTCGGCGAGCAGTACTTC.

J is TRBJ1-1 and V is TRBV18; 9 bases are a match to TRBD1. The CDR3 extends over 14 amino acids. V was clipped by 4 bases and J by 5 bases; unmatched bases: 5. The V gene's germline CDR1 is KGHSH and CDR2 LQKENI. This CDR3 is CASSRQGVRTEAFF. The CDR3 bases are TGTGCCAGCTCACGACAGGGGGTTAGAACTGAAGCTTTCTTT.

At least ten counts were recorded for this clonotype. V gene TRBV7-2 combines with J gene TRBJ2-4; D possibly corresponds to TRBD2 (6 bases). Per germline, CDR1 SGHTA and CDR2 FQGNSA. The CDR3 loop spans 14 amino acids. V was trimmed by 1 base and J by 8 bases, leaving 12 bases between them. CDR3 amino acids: CASSLGLVVDIQYF. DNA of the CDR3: TGTGCCAGCAGCTTAGGACTAGTTGTAGACATTCAGTACTTC.

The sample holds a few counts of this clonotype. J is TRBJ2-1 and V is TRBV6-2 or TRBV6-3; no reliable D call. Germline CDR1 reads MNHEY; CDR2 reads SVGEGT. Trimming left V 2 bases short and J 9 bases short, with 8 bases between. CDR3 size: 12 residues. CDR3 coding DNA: TGTGCCAGCAGTTACGAGTATACTGAGCAGTTCTTC. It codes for CASSYEYTEQFF.

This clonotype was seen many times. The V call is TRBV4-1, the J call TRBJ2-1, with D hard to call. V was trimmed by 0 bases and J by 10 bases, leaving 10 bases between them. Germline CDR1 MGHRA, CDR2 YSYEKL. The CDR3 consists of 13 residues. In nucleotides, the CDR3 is TGCGCCAGCAGCCAAGATGAAGTGCGGGAGCAGTTCTTC. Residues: CASSQDEVREQFF.

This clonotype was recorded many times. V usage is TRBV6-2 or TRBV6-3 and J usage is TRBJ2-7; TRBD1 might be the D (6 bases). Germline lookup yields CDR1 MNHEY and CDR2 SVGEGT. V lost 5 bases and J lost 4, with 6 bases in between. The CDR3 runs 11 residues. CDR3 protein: CASSTGYEQYF. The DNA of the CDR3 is TGTGCCAGCAGTACAGGGTACGAGCAGTACTTC.

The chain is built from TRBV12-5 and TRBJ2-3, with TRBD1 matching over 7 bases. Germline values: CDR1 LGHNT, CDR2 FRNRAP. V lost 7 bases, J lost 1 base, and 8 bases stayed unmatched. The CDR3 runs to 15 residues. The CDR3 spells CASATGSKGTDTQYF. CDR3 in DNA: TGTGCTAGTGCGACAGGGTCGAAGGGCACAGATACGCAGTATTTT.

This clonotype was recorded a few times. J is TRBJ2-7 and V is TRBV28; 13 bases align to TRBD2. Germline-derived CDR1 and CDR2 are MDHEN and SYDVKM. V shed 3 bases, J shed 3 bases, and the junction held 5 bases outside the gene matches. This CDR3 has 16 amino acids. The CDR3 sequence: CASSFRGLAGNYEQYF. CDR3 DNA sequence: TGTGCCAGCAGTTTCCGGGGACTAGCGGGGAACTACGAGCAGTACTTC.

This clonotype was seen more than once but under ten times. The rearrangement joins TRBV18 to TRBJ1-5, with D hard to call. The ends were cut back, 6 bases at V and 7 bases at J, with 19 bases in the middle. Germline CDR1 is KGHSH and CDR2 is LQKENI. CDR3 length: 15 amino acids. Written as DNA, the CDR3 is TGTGCCAGCTCTCTCGGCCAGGCCTCGGACCAGCCCCAGCATTTT. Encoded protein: CASSLGQASDQPQHF.

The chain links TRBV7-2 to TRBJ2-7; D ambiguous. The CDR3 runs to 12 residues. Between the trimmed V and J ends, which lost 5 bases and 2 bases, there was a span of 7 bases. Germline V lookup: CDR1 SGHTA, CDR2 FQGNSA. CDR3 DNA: TGTGCCAGCAGCAGCAGTCCCTACGAGCAGTACTTC. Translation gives CASSSSPYEQYF.

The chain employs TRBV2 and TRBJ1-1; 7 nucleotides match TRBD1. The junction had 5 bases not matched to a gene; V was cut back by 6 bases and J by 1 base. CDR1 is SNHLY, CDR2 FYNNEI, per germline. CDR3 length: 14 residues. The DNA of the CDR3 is TGTGCCAGCAGACCGGGACAGCAGAACACTGAAGCTTTCTTT. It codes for CASRPGQQNTEAFF.

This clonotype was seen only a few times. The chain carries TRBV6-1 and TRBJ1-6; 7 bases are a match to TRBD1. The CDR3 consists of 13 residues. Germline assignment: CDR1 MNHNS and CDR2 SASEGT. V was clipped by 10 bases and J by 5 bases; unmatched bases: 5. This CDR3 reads CATRGGDNSPLHF. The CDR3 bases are TGTGCCACCCGAGGGGGCGATAATTCACCCCTCCACTTT.

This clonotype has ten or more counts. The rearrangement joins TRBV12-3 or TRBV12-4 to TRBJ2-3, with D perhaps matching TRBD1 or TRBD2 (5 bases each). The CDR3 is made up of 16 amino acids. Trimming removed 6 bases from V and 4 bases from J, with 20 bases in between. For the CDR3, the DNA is TGTGCCAGCAGCCTATCCCGTGGGGGAATGGCAGATACGCAGTATTTT. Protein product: CASSLSRGGMADTQYF.

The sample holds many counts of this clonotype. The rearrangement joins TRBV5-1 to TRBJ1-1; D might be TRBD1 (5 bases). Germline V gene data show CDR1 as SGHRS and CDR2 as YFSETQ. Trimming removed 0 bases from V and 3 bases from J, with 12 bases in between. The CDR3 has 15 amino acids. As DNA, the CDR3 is TGCGCCAGCAGCTTGGCGGGCAGGGTCGACACTGAAGCTTTCTTT. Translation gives CASSLAGRVDTEAFF.

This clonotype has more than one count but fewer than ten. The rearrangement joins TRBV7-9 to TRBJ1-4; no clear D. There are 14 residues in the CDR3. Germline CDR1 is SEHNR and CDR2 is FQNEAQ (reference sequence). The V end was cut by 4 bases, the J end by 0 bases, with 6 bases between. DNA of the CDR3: TGTGCCAGCAGCTCGGAGTCAACTAATGAAAAACTGTTTTTT. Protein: CASSSESTNEKLFF.

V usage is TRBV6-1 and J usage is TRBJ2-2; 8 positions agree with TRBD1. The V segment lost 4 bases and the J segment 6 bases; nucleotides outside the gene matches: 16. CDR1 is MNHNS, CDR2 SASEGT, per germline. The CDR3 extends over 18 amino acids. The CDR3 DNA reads TGTGCCAGCAGTGGCAGAGGTGGGACAGGTAGAGACCCCGGGGAGCTGTTTTTT. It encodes CASSGRGGTGRDPGELFF.

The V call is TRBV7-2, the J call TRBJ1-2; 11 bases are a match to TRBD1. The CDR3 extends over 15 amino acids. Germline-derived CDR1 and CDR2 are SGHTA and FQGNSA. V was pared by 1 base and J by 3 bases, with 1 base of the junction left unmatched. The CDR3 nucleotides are TGTGCCAGCAGCTTAGAGGGACAGGGGGACTATGGCTACACCTTC. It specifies CASSLEGQGDYGYTF.

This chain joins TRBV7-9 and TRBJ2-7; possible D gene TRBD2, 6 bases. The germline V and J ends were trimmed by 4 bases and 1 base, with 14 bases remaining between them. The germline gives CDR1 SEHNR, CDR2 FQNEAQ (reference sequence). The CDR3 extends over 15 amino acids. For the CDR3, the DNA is TGTGCCAGCAGCTCGACTAGAGGGAGTTCCTACGAGCAGTACTTC. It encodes CASSSTRGSSYEQYF.

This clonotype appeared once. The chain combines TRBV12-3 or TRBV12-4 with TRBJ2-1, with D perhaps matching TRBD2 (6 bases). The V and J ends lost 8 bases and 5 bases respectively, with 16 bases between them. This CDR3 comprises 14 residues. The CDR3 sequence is CASSQGRDHNEQFF. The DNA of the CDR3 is TGTGCCAGCTCCCAAGGGCGGGACCACAATGAGCAGTTCTTC.

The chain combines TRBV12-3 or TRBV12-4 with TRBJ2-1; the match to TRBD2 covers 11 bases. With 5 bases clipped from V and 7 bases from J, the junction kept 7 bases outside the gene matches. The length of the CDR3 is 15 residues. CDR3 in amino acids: CASSPLVAGGNEQFF. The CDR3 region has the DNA TGTGCCAGCAGTCCTCTGGTAGCGGGGGGGAATGAGCAGTTCTTC.

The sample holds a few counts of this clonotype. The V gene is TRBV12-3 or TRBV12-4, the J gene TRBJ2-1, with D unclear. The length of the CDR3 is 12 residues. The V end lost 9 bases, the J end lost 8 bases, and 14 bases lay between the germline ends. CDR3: CASTWGGDEQFF. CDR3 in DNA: TGTGCCAGTACCTGGGGTGGGGATGAGCAGTTCTTC.

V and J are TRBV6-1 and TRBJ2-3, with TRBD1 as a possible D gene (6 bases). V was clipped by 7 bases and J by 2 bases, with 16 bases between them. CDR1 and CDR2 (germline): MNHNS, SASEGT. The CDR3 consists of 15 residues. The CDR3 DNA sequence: TGTGCCAGCAAGGGGGTGTCCGAGGCCACAGATACGCAGTATTTT. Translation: CASKGVSEATDTQYF.